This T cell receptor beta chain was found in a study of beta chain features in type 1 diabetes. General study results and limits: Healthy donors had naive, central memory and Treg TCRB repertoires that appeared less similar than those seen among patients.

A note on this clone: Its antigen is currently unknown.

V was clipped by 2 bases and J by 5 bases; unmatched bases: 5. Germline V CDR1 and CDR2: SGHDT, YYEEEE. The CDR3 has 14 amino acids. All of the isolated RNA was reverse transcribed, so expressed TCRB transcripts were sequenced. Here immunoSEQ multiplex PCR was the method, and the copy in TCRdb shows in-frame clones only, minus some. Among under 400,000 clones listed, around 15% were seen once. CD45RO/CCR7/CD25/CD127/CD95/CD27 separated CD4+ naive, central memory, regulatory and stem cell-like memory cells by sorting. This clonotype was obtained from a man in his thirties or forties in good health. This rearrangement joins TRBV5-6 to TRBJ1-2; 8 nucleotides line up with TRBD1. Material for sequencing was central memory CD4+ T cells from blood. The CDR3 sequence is CASSLTRQGYGYTF. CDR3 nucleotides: TGTGCCAGCAGCTTAACCCGACAGGGGTATGGCTACACCTTC.